The T cell receptor beta chain under discussion was sequenced for a study of T cell responses to AZD1222 COVID-19 vaccine. Points from the study as a whole: Spike was spanned by vaccine-associated CD4 TCRs, which were dominant at 160-218 and 743-854. Among those given AZD1222, only five or six were seropositive at baseline. Clonal diversity was possibly underestimated; the donors were predominantly white British and more often female. Once two AZD1222 doses were given, Spike-specific TCR breadth and depth went up.

Here immunoSEQ multiplex PCR was the method, and the copy in TCRdb shows in-frame clones only, minus some. Among about 120,000 clones listed, over 75% were seen once. The sample holds one count of this clone. Its matching antigen is unknown. This CDR3 is 13 amino acids long. With V trimmed by 11 bases and J by 3 bases, 5 bases remained unmatched. The germline V gene has CDR1 MDHEN and CDR2 SYDVKM. The source was peripheral blood, collected on day 0 of AZD1222 vaccination. The clonotype was recovered from an adult in good health. This chain connects TRBV28 to TRBJ2-3; TRBD2 agrees at 10 bases. The CDR3 spells CAARAGGTDTQYF. In DNA, the CDR3 is TGTGCCGCGAGAGCGGGGGGGACAGATACGCAGTATTTT.